This TCR beta chain comes out of a study of blood T cell repertoires in COVID-19. Per the original methods: Scientists estimated how many nucleated cells there were by amplifying reference gene primers. Sequencing was performed with immunoSEQ multiplex PCR; in TCRdb, only in-frame clones are kept and a portion is missing. V and J calls and clone size are given by that table; D and trimming were obtained from the DNA. The sample consists of 120,000 or so clones, around three quarters of them appearing once. J was trimmed by 6 bases and V by 0 bases; bases with no gene match: 3. The CDR3 totals 14 residues. In germline, CDR1 is LGHDT, CDR2 YNNKEL (reference sequence).

V usage is TRBV3-1 (or the pseudogene TRBV3-2) and J usage is TRBJ1-1; 8 bases match TRBD1. The sequence came from a woman between 65 and 79 years old with acute or convalescent COVID-19. The sample was peripheral blood. CDR3 bases: TGTGCCAGCAGCCAAGATAACAGGGGGGCTGAAGCTTTCTTT. Its protein is CASSQDNRGAEAFF.